A single sample gave rise to the 20 T cell receptor beta chains below, sequenced in a study of T cell responses to AZD1222 COVID-19 vaccine. Only in-frame clones appear in the TCRdb table, and some are missing; sequencing was by immunoSEQ multiplex PCR. Of 110,000 to 150,000 clones detected, around 89% appear once; the ten largest clones hold approximately 3%. The material sequenced was peripheral blood, taken on day 0 of AZD1222 vaccination. The receptors here all came from an adult in good health.

The CDR3 nucleotides read TGTGCCAGCAGCCCCGTAATATCAGGGTTCGACGAGACCCAGTACTTC. Residues: CASSPVISGFDETQYF. This rearrangement joins TRBV4-2 to TRBJ2-5; D is perhaps TRBD1 (5 bases). Per germline, CDR1 LGHNA and CDR2 YNFKEQ. The CDR3 is 16 amino acids. The V and J ends lost 4 bases and 5 bases respectively, with 20 bases between them.

The CDR3 region is CASSRGQENTEAFF. DNA of the CDR3: TGTGCCAGCAGTAGGGGACAGGAGAACACTGAAGCTTTCTTT. This chain links TRBV2 with TRBJ1-1; 8 bases are a match to TRBD1. The CDR3 loop spans 14 amino acids. The junction had 3 bases not matched to a gene; V was cut back by 5 bases and J by 1 base. The germline V gene encodes CDR1 SNHLY and CDR2 FYNNEI.

The chain's CDR3 is CASKLWTAQYF. The CDR3 nucleotides read TGTGCCAGCAAGTTGTGGACCGCGCAGTATTTT. The chain recombines TRBV6-5 with TRBJ2-3; D remains ambiguous. Trimming removed 7 bases from V and 10 bases from J, with 12 bases in between. The CDR3 is made up of 11 amino acids. CDR1 and CDR2 (germline): MNHEY, SVGAGI.

The rearrangement links TRBV4-1 to TRBJ1-4; unclear D gene. The CDR3 length is 18 residues. The ends were cut back, 1 base at V and 3 bases at J, with 18 bases in the middle. The germline V gene has CDR1 MGHRA and CDR2 YSYEKL. In nucleotides, the CDR3 is TGCGCCAGCAGCCAAGGAAGGATCCTTCCGACTCCTAATGAAAAACTGTTTTTT. Residues: CASSQGRILPTPNEKLFF.

CDR3 amino acids: CASSHRGTGDYNEQFF. The DNA of the CDR3 is TGTGCCAGCAGCCACCGCGGGACAGGGGACTACAATGAGCAGTTCTTC. The V call is TRBV28, the J call TRBJ2-1, with TRBD1 matching 10 bases. The V and J ends lost 6 bases and 3 bases, in that order; junction bases with no gene match: 8. CDR1 is MDHEN and CDR2 is SYDVKM in the germline V gene. This CDR3 is built from 16 residues.

This clone occurred a few times. This chain connects TRBV7-2 to TRBJ1-2, with unresolved D. The CDR3 sequence is 13 residues long. CDR1 is SGHTA, CDR2 FQGNSA, per germline. The V end lost 5 bases, the J end lost 5 bases, and 12 bases lay between the germline ends. CDR3 DNA sequence: TGTGCCAGCAGCCCTAGGGAGTTTTATGGCTACACCTTC. It is translated as CASSPREFYGYTF.

This chain uses TRBV5-8 with TRBJ2-5; D not certain. The V end was cut by 4 bases, the J end by 1 base, with 11 bases between. CDR1 and CDR2 from the germline V gene are SGHTS and YDEGEE. The length of the CDR3 is 14 residues. The CDR3: CASSRDLGQETQYF. The CDR3 DNA sequence: TGTGCCAGCAGCAGGGATCTGGGCCAAGAGACCCAGTACTTC.

The chain combines TRBV2 with TRBJ1-1; TRBD1 might be the D (5 bases). The CDR3 runs to 14 residues. Per germline, CDR1 SNHLY and CDR2 FYNNEI. V gave up 2 bases and J gave up 10 bases, with 17 bases separating them. This CDR3 reads CASSEFGAGPGAFF. In nucleotides, the CDR3 is TGTGCCAGCAGTGAATTTGGGGCCGGACCGGGAGCTTTCTTT.

This chain joins TRBV5-6 and TRBJ2-2, with 10 bases matching TRBD1. V lost 4 bases, J lost 6 bases, and 6 bases stayed unmatched. The CDR3 totals 15 residues. The germline CDR1 and CDR2 sequences are SGHDT and YYEEEE. The CDR3 DNA is TGTGCCAGCAGCGAACGGGACAGGGGATCCGGGGAGCTGTTTTTT. It encodes CASSERDRGSGELFF.

This sequence joins TRBV7-8 and TRBJ1-2; no clear D. Germline CDR1 SGHVS, CDR2 FQNEAQ. The CDR3 contains 16 residues. V dropped 5 bases and J dropped 1 base, with 17 bases sitting between them. In DNA, the CDR3 is TGTGCCAGCAGCGCTCACGGCCGCACAATTAACTATGGCTACACCTTC. It translates to CASSAHGRTINYGYTF.

The chain has TRBV18 and TRBJ1-2; TRBD1 might be the D (5 bases). CDR3 size: 16 residues. CDR1 is KGHSH and CDR2 is LQKENI in the germline V gene. V shed 1 base and J shed 6 bases, with 18 bases lying between them. The CDR3 sequence: CASSPLGQRVKHGYTF. CDR3 bases: TGTGCCAGCTCACCACTGGGGCAGCGGGTTAAACATGGCTACACCTTC.

The V and J genes are TRBV19 and TRBJ2-7; maybe TRBD2 (6 bases). Trimming took 3 bases from V and 9 from J, leaving 9 bases between them. This CDR3 spans 11 amino acids. The germline V gene has CDR1 LNHDA and CDR2 SQIVND (reference sequence). Here the CDR3 DNA reads TGTGCCAGTAGTATGGACGGGAGGCAGTACTTC. Amino acid sequence: CASSMDGRQYF.

The chain uses TRBV3-1 (or the pseudogene TRBV3-2) and TRBJ1-5; possibly TRBD1 for D (5 bases). Germline V gene data show CDR1 as LGHDT and CDR2 as YNNKEL (reference sequence). Trimming shortened V by 0 bases and J by 3 bases, and 12 bases separated the two germline ends. The CDR3 consists of 16 residues. The CDR3 region is CASSQDYQGPNQPQHF. In DNA form, the CDR3 reads TGTGCCAGCAGCCAAGATTACCAGGGTCCCAATCAGCCCCAGCATTTT.

The chain is built from TRBV19 and TRBJ2-3; D remains unclear. V was shortened by 8 bases and J by 0 bases, with 12 bases between the two germline ends. From germline, CDR1 is LNHDA and CDR2 SQIVND (reference sequence). The CDR3 is made up of 14 amino acids. CDR3 loop: CASRSATSTDTQYF. The CDR3 DNA sequence: TGTGCCAGTCGCTCGGCTACAAGCACAGATACGCAGTATTTT. The whole variable domain, filled in from reference TRBV19 and TRBJ2-3, reads DGGITQSPKYLFRKEGQNVTLSCEQNLNHDAMYWYRQDPGQGLRLIYYSQIVNDFQKGDIAEGYSVSREKKESFPLTVTSAQKNPTAFYLCASRSATSTDTQYFGPGTRLTVL.

The chain carries TRBV6-2 or TRBV6-3 and TRBJ1-5, with D maybe TRBD1 (5 bases). Germline values: CDR1 MNHEY, CDR2 SVGEGT. The CDR3 extends over 15 amino acids. V lost 3 bases and J lost 2, with 11 bases in between. In DNA form, the CDR3 reads TGTGCCAGCAGTTATACCGGGGACGGCAATCAGCCCCAGCATTTT. As protein: CASSYTGDGNQPQHF.

The genes are TRBV18 and TRBJ1-1; maybe TRBD1 (6 bases). This CDR3 is 21 amino acids long. The V end lost 0 bases, the J end lost 0 bases, and 26 bases lay between the germline ends. From germline, CDR1 is KGHSH and CDR2 LQKENI. CDR3 loop: CASSPPRSQRYRGNMNTEAFF. The DNA of the CDR3 is TGTGCCAGCTCACCACCGCGGTCCCAGCGATATAGGGGGAACATGAACACTGAAGCTTTCTTT. The full variable domain, with the rest looked up from reference TRBV18 and TRBJ1-1, is NAGVMQNPRHLVRRRGQEARLRCSPMKGHSHVYWYRQLPEEGLKFMVYLQKENIIDESGMPKERFSAEFPKEGPSILRIQQVVRGDSAAYFCASSPPRSQRYRGNMNTEAFFGQGTRLTVV.

The rearrangement uses TRBV5-1 and TRBJ1-4; 9 bases fit TRBD1. CDR3 length: 17 amino acids. The V segment lost 2 bases and the J segment 3 bases; nucleotides outside the gene matches: 8. Germline loops: CDR1 SGHRS, CDR2 YFSETQ. CDR3 in DNA: TGCGCCAGCAGCTTCGGGGGACAGGGTAGACCTAATGAAAAACTGTTTTTT. It is translated as CASSFGGQGRPNEKLFF.

The chain joins TRBV5-1 to TRBJ1-1, with 7 bases lining up with TRBD1. Germline CDR1 is SGHRS and CDR2 is YFSETQ. V trimming: 0 bases; J trimming: 1 base; junction bases outside the gene matches: 3. The CDR3 totals 15 residues. Written as DNA, the CDR3 is TGCGCCAGCAGCTTGGCGGGACAGCAGAACACTGAAGCTTTCTTT. It specifies CASSLAGQQNTEAFF.

This rearrangement joins TRBV4-3 to TRBJ1-4, with D uncertain. The V and J ends lost 0 bases and 4 bases respectively, with 21 bases between them. Per germline, CDR1 LGHNA and CDR2 YSLEER. The CDR3 length is 19 residues. DNA for the CDR3: TGCGCCAGCAGCCAAGATAGGGCAATCTCTGTTCGTAATAATGAAAAACTGTTTTTT. Translating gives CASSQDRAISVRNNEKLFF.

The chain links TRBV10-3 to TRBJ1-2; D unresolved. The V end was cut by 7 bases, the J end by 6 bases, with 18 bases between. The V gene's germline CDR1 is ENHRY and CDR2 SYGVKD. The CDR3 runs to 14 residues. The DNA for the CDR3 is TGTGCCATCAAAGGCCCTTATAGCCAGGATGGCTACACCTTC. Its translation: CAIKGPYSQDGYTF.